These 30 T cell receptor beta chains were all obtained from the same sample, sequenced in a study of shared clonotypes between healthy human individuals. Only in-frame clones appear in the TCRdb table, and some are missing; sequencing was by immunoSEQ multiplex PCR. The sample lists about 2.4 million clones; more than 85% were seen once. The sample was naive CD4+ T cells from PBMCs. The subset is: CD45RA+ positively selected. All receptors derive from a man younger than 35 in good health. Some clones in this sample may be carry-over from other donors' samples.

This chain joins TRBV27 and TRBJ1-4; D unresolved. The germline V gene encodes CDR1 MNHEY and CDR2 SMNVEV (reference sequence). V gave up 8 bases and J gave up 7 bases, with 26 bases separating them. This CDR3 contains 17 residues. The CDR3 loop reads CASGTRTLGRSREKLFF. The CDR3 coding sequence is TGTGCCAGCGGAACTCGTACTCTGGGGAGGTCGCGTGAAAAACTGTTTTTT. Full variable domain (remainder filled in from reference TRBV27 and TRBJ1-4): EAQVTQNPRYLITVTGKKLTVTCSQNMNHEYMSWYRQDPGLGLRQIYYSMNVEVTDKGDVPEGYKVSRKEKRNFPLILESPSPNQTSLYFCASGTRTLGRSREKLFFGSGTQLSVL.

The chain couples TRBV7-6 to TRBJ2-2, with TRBD1 identical over 9 bases. Germline assignment: CDR1 SGHVS and CDR2 FNYEAQ. The V segment lost 2 bases and the J segment 3 bases; nucleotides outside the gene matches: 4. The CDR3 extends over 16 amino acids. Here the CDR3 DNA reads TGTGCCAGCAGCTTACTACAGGGGGCCGACACCGGGGAGCTGTTTTTT. Translation gives CASSLLQGADTGELFF. Filled out from reference TRBV7-6 and TRBJ2-2, the complete variable domain reads GAGVSQSPRYKVTKRGQDVALRCDPISGHVSLYWYRQALGQGPEFLTYFNYEAQQDKSGLPNDRFSAERPEGSISTLTIQRTEQRDSAMYRCASSLLQGADTGELFFGEGSRLTVL.

The rearrangement uses TRBV9 and TRBJ2-1, with D possibly matching TRBD2 (7 bases). Germline V CDR1 and CDR2: SGDLS, YYNGEE. Trimming left V 1 base short and J 10 bases short, with 12 bases between. The CDR3 runs 13 residues. The CDR3 protein is CASSVKGGYEQFF. The CDR3, as DNA: TGTGCCAGCAGCGTAAAGGGGGGGTACGAGCAGTTCTTC.

This clone showed up just once. The rearrangement joins TRBV4-1 to TRBJ2-5; TRBD2 matches 9 bases. CDR1 and CDR2 (germline): MGHRA, YSYEKL. V gave up 3 bases and J gave up 4 bases; unmatched junction bases: 9. The CDR3 extends over 16 amino acids. The CDR3 DNA reads TGCGCCAGCAGCCATAACCAGCGGGAGGACCGAGAGACCCAGTACTTC. Encoded protein: CASSHNQREDRETQYF.

The chain uses TRBV5-1 and TRBJ1-6; D uncertain. The V gene lost 5 bases and the J gene lost 4 bases, with 10 bases spanning the gap. CDR1 and CDR2 from the germline V gene are SGHRS and YFSETQ. The CDR3 is 14 residues long. The CDR3, as DNA: TGCGCCAGCAGTTCCGGGATATATAATTCACCCCTCCACTTT. Amino acids: CASSSGIYNSPLHF. Full variable domain (outside the CDR3, taken from reference TRBV5-1 and TRBJ1-6): KAGVTQTPRYLIKTRGQQVTLSCSPISGHRSVSWYQQTPGQGLQFLFEYFSETQRNKGNFPGRFSGRQFSNSRSEMNVSTLELGDSALYLCASSSGIYNSPLHFGNGTRLTVT.

The chain employs TRBV5-1 and TRBJ1-5, with D perhaps TRBD1 (5 bases). CDR1 is SGHRS and CDR2 is YFSETQ in the germline V gene. This CDR3 is 15 amino acids long. Trimming stripped 6 bases from V and 6 bases from J, with 19 bases between. The CDR3 nucleotides are TGCGCCAGCAAACCGGGGCCAAGTTTCGGTCAGCCCCAGCATTTT. Translation: CASKPGPSFGQPQHF.

The V gene is TRBV7-6, the J gene TRBJ2-5; 10 nucleotides match TRBD2. The CDR3 is made up of 16 amino acids. The trim removed 1 base at V and 5 bases at J, leaving 7 bases unmatched. Germline assignment: CDR1 SGHVS and CDR2 FNYEAQ. As DNA, the CDR3 is TGTGCCAGCAGCTTAGTCAGCGGGAGGGCCGCGGAGACCCAGTACTTC. Amino acid sequence: CASSLVSGRAAETQYF.

This sequence joins TRBV6-5 and TRBJ2-5; 9 bases match TRBD1. The J call may be mistaken, given a closer DNA end match to TRBJ2-7. In germline, CDR1 is MNHEY, CDR2 SVGAGI. The CDR3 consists of 14 residues. CDR3 in amino acids: CASSSGQGSYEQYF. CDR3 DNA sequence: TGTGCCAGCAGTTCGGGACAGGGCTCCTACGAGCAGTACTTC.

V gene TRBV30 combines with J gene TRBJ2-7, with D uncertain. Germline V CDR1 and CDR2: GTSNPN, SVGIG (reference sequence). This CDR3 contains 17 residues. V was shortened by 3 bases and J by 2 bases, with 23 bases between the two germline ends. The CDR3 reads CAWSARSVSRSPYEQYF. DNA of the CDR3: TGTGCCTGGAGCGCCCGAAGTGTGAGTAGAAGCCCCTACGAGCAGTACTTC. Using reference TRBV30 and TRBJ2-7 for the parts outside the CDR3, the full variable domain is SQTIHQWPATLVQPVGSPLSLECTVEGTSNPNLYWYRQAAGRGLQLLFYSVGIGQISSEVPQNLSASRPQDRQFILSSKKLLLSDSGFYLCAWSARSVSRSPYEQYFGPGTRLTVT.

This chain uses TRBV7-9 with TRBJ2-5; D possibly uses TRBD1 or TRBD2 (5 bases each). The assigned J gene may be wrong: the sequence end matches TRBJ2-7 better. Germline values: CDR1 SEHNR, CDR2 FQNEAQ (reference sequence). The CDR3 covers 15 residues. CDR3 DNA: TGTGCCAGCAGCCACTCCCGCCGGGGCGATTACGAGCAGTACTTC. This sequence encodes CASSHSRRGDYEQYF.

The chain carries TRBV9 and TRBJ1-4, with 8 bases that match TRBD1. Per germline, CDR1 SGDLS and CDR2 YYNGEE. The CDR3 runs 14 residues. Trimming took 4 bases from V and 7 from J; bases not matched to a gene: 6. CDR3 in amino acids: CASSYRGDGEKLFF. The CDR3 DNA is TGTGCCAGCAGCTACAGGGGGGACGGTGAAAAACTGTTTTTT.

The rearrangement links TRBV18 to TRBJ2-7; tentatively, D is TRBD2 (6 bases). CDR3 length: 14 amino acids. Looked up from germline, CDR1 is KGHSH and CDR2 is LQKENI. V gave up 3 bases and J gave up 2 bases, with 11 bases separating them. The CDR3 is CASSPGGFAYEQYF. As DNA, the CDR3 is TGTGCCAGCTCACCGGGGGGATTTGCCTACGAGCAGTACTTC.

CDR3 protein: CASFQSPHEQYF. The CDR3 DNA is TGTGCCAGCTTCCAGTCTCCCCACGAGCAGTACTTC. The chain joins TRBV2 to TRBJ2-7, with D unclear. The CDR3 is made up of 12 amino acids. CDR1 is SNHLY and CDR2 is FYNNEI in the germline V gene. Trimming left V 8 bases short and J 5 bases short, with 13 bases between.

About this clone itself: The same CDR3 also results from other DNA sequences found in this sample. The chain has TRBV5-1 and TRBJ2-7, with D maybe TRBD1 (5 bases). Trimming removed 0 bases from V and 6 bases from J, with 7 bases in between. Germline lookup yields CDR1 SGHRS and CDR2 YFSETQ. The length of the CDR3 is 12 residues. CDR3 in amino acids: CASSLEGPEQYF. CDR3 DNA sequence: TGCGCCAGCAGCTTGGAGGGGCCCGAGCAGTACTTC.

This CDR3 is CATSRAQGSTDTQYF. In DNA, the CDR3 is TGTGCCACCAGCAGAGCACAGGGATCCACAGATACGCAGTATTTT. The rearrangement joins TRBV15 to TRBJ2-3, with D maybe TRBD1 (6 bases). CDR3 length: 15 amino acids. The germline V and J ends were trimmed by 1 base and 2 bases, with 10 bases remaining between them. Germline V gives CDR1 LNHNV, CDR2 YYDKDF (reference sequence).

V and J are TRBV5-4 and TRBJ2-5; no clear D gene. In germline, CDR1 is SGHNT, CDR2 YYREEE (reference sequence). V was cut by 0 bases and J by 2 bases, with 14 bases left in between. CDR3 size: 16 residues. CDR3 in DNA: TGTGCCAGCAGCTTGGGTTCCTCGAGGATTCAAGAGACCCAGTACTTC. Protein product: CASSLGSSRIQETQYF.

V gene TRBV28 combines with J gene TRBJ2-7, with TRBD1 matching over 11 bases. The germline gives CDR1 MDHEN, CDR2 SYDVKM. J gave up 6 bases and V 3 bases, and 10 bases lay outside the gene matches. CDR3 length: 16 residues. The CDR3 DNA reads TGTGCCAGCAGTTTCTGGTCCCGGACAGGGGGCAGCGAGCAGTACTTC. Its protein is CASSFWSRTGGSEQYF.

This clone was observed a single time. The chain has TRBV6-6 and TRBJ2-7, with D unclear. This CDR3 has 15 amino acids. V was cut by 2 bases and J by 0 bases, with 11 bases left in between. In germline, CDR1 is MNHNY, CDR2 SVGAGI (reference sequence). The CDR3 sequence: CASSYPSQVSYEQYF. The CDR3 DNA reads TGTGCCAGCAGTTACCCTTCCCAAGTCTCCTACGAGCAGTACTTC.

The chain uses TRBV2 and TRBJ2-3; 12 bases fit TRBD2. Germline V CDR1 and CDR2: SNHLY, FYNNEI. The CDR3 extends over 18 amino acids. The V gene end was trimmed by 3 bases and the J gene end by 1 base; junction bases not matched to a gene: 8. This CDR3 reads CASSDGLAGLRGTDTQYF. DNA of the CDR3: TGTGCCAGCAGTGATGGACTAGCGGGACTACGAGGCACAGATACGCAGTATTTT.

With respect to this clone: This sample also contains other DNA sequences that code for the same CDR3. V and J are TRBV4-3 and TRBJ2-7, with D uncertain. V dropped 0 bases and J dropped 1 base, with 4 bases sitting between them. This CDR3 region has 13 residues. Germline assignment: CDR1 LGHNA and CDR2 YSLEER. The CDR3 DNA reads as TGCGCCAGCAGCCAAGACGGATCCTACGAGCAGTACTTC. This encodes CASSQDGSYEQYF.

The chain links TRBV7-2 to TRBJ1-2; D may be TRBD1 (5 bases). Germline V gene data show CDR1 as SGHTA and CDR2 as FQGNSA. V lost 5 bases and J lost 3, with 13 bases in between. The CDR3 has 14 amino acids. The CDR3, as DNA: TGTGCCAGCAGCCAGGGCAGCCCTTACTATGGCTACACCTTC. Its translation is CASSQGSPYYGYTF. The full variable domain, its missing parts supplied by reference TRBV7-2 and TRBJ1-2, is GAGVSQSPSNKVTEKGKDVELRCDPISGHTALYWYRQSLGQGLEFLIYFQGNSAPDKSGLPSDRFSAERTGGSVSTLTIQRTQQEDSAVYLCASSQGSPYYGYTFGSGTRLTVV.

CDR3 in DNA: TGTGCCAGCAGTCCCGGACAGGGTCGCACCGGGGAGCTGTTTTTT. It encodes CASSPGQGRTGELFF. The chain links TRBV5-4 to TRBJ2-2; 8 bases align to TRBD1. Looked up from germline, CDR1 is SGHNT and CDR2 is YYREEE (reference sequence). J lost 4 bases, V lost 5 bases, and 7 bases had no gene match. This CDR3 contains 15 residues.

This chain links TRBV5-4 with TRBJ2-1, with 9 bases that match TRBD1. V shed 3 bases, J shed 8 bases, and the junction held 9 bases outside the gene matches. The CDR3 spans 15 residues. Germline CDR1 is SGHNT and CDR2 is YYREEE (reference sequence). In nucleotides, the CDR3 is TGTGCCAGCAGCTCCGGGACAGGGAGAGTGGATGAGCAGTTCTTC. Translated: CASSSGTGRVDEQFF.

The chain couples TRBV5-8 to TRBJ2-5; 9 positions agree with TRBD1. The germline V gene has CDR1 SGHTS and CDR2 YDEGEE. J gave up 5 bases and V 3 bases, and 11 bases lay outside the gene matches. The CDR3 runs to 16 residues. DNA of the CDR3: TGTGCCAGCAGCTCCACCGGGACAGGGCTTCTCGAGACCCAGTACTTC. Translating gives CASSSTGTGLLETQYF.

The chain couples TRBV19 to TRBJ1-5, with a possible D match to TRBD1 (6 bases). Germline V gives CDR1 LNHDA, CDR2 SQIVND (reference sequence). CDR3 length equals 13 residues. V lost 4 bases and J lost 8, with 12 bases in between. The CDR3: CASSRRGFEPQHF. The CDR3 DNA sequence: TGTGCCAGTAGTAGGAGGGGGTTCGAGCCCCAGCATTTT.

V and J are TRBV19 and TRBJ1-3; weak D call: TRBD1 (6 bases). The CDR3 extends over 18 amino acids. Germline values: CDR1 LNHDA, CDR2 SQIVND (reference sequence). Trimming cost V 3 bases and J 0 bases, with 18 bases left between them. CDR3 nucleotides: TGTGCCAGTAGTATCCCGGCTGAAACAGGGCTCTCTGGAAACACCATATATTTT. Translation: CASSIPAETGLSGNTIYF.

V gene TRBV7-2 combines with J gene TRBJ2-5, with D possibly matching TRBD2 (6 bases). Trimming removed 5 bases at V and 2 bases at J, with 18 bases between. Germline CDR1 reads SGHTA; CDR2 reads FQGNSA. This CDR3 comprises 16 residues. CDR3 sequence reads: CASSLGTPLLQETQYF. For the CDR3, the DNA is TGTGCCAGCAGCCTCGGGACTCCGTTGTTACAAGAGACCCAGTACTTC.

This rearrangement joins TRBV7-9 to TRBJ2-6; D call uncertain. This CDR3 has 14 residues. Germline CDR1 and CDR2: SEHNR and FQNEAQ (reference sequence). Trimming removed 6 bases from V and 1 base from J, with 7 bases in between. The CDR3 DNA reads as TGTGCCAGCAGTAAACTTTCTGGGGCCAACGTCCTGACTTTC. It specifies CASSKLSGANVLTF.

V and J are TRBV5-1 and TRBJ2-1, with TRBD2 matching 8 bases. This CDR3 has 15 residues. The V and J ends lost 4 bases and 1 base, in that order; junction bases with no gene match: 4. Germline-derived CDR1 and CDR2 are SGHRS and YFSETQ. The CDR3 sequence: CASSEREGSYNEQFF. In nucleotides, the CDR3 is TGCGCCAGCAGCGAACGGGAGGGTTCCTACAATGAGCAGTTCTTC.

This clone has a handful of counts. The CDR3 nucleotides are TGTGCCAGCAGCCTCCACAGCTCCGGAGCTTTCTTT. Residues: CASSLHSSGAFF. V gene TRBV2 combines with J gene TRBJ1-1; no clear D gene. Germline V CDR1 and CDR2: SNHLY, FYNNEI. The CDR3 consists of 12 residues. The V end lost 6 bases, the J end lost 10 bases, and 15 bases lay between the germline ends.